The next 18 T cell receptor beta chains were all read from a single sample in a study of CD8 T cells in ankylosing spondylitis. MiXCR, applied by TCRdb to the 5' RACE reads, yields one record per CDR3 protein. This table holds 160,000 or so distinct CDR3 sequences, around a tenth found once. Sequencing was done on a sample of blood, either unsorted or a sorted T cell fraction (not recorded which). Receptors originate from a female donor with ankylosing spondylitis or in good health (not recorded which).

This clonotype was seen at least ten times. This chain uses TRBV5-1 with TRBJ2-1; D is unresolved. CDR1 and CDR2 (germline): SGHRS, YFSETQ. V lost 2 bases and J lost 0, with 9 bases in between. This CDR3 has 15 residues. The CDR3 DNA is TGCGCCAGCAGCTTAGGGCACAGCTCCTACAATGAGCAGTTCTTC. This translates into CASSLGHSSYNEQFF.

This chain uses TRBV27 with TRBJ2-3, with 7 bases that match TRBD2. Per the germline V gene, CDR1 is MNHEY and CDR2 is SMNVEV (reference sequence). The CDR3 contains 15 residues. The junction had 11 bases not matched to a gene; V was cut back by 5 bases and J by 6 bases. The CDR3 bases are TGTGCCAGCAGTACACTAGCGTTCACACGGGATACGCAGTATTTT. This codes for CASSTLAFTRDTQYF.

The chain uses TRBV10-3 and TRBJ2-3; tentatively, D is TRBD2 (5 bases). V was clipped by 2 bases and J by 11 bases, with 14 bases between them. The CDR3 sequence is 13 residues long. The germline CDR1 and CDR2 sequences are ENHRY and SYGVKD. This chain's CDR3 is CAISEEGGLGQYF. The CDR3 region has the DNA TGTGCCATCAGTGAGGAGGGCGGCCTGGGGCAGTATTTT.

This chain's CDR3 is CASSGAVQYF. In nucleotides, the CDR3 is TGTGCCAGCAGTGGCGCCGTTCAGTACTTC. The V call is TRBV25-1, the J call TRBJ2-4; D not resolved. Between the trimmed V and J ends, which lost 4 bases and 11 bases, there was a span of 6 bases. The CDR3 spans 10 residues. CDR1 and CDR2 from the germline V gene are MGHDK and SYGVNS. The whole variable domain, remainder taken from reference TRBV25-1 and TRBJ2-4, is EADIYQTPRYLVIGTGKKITLECSQTMGHDKMYWYQQDPGMELHLIHYSYGVNSTEKGDLSSESTVSRIRTEHFPLTLESARPSHTSQYLCASSGAVQYFGAGTRLSVL.

This clonotype occurred a few times. V is TRBV9 and J is TRBJ1-2, with D possibly TRBD1 on 5 matching bases. V was cut by 1 base and J by 8 bases, with 21 bases left in between. The CDR3 has 16 amino acids. Germline CDR1 and CDR2: SGDLS and YYNGEE. The CDR3 reads CASSVMASGTATGYTF. CDR3 DNA: TGTGCCAGCAGCGTAATGGCCTCCGGGACCGCTACGGGCTACACCTTC.

V is TRBV20-1 and J is TRBJ1-2, with D unclear. Germline CDR1 and CDR2: DFQATT and SNEGSKA (reference sequence). Deletions cut 2 bases from V and 5 bases from J, with 21 bases between. The length of the CDR3 is 16 residues. CDR3 sequence: CSARLGHKGGWYGYTF. In DNA form, the CDR3 reads TGCAGTGCTAGATTAGGTCACAAGGGAGGGTGGTATGGCTACACCTTC.

The V gene is TRBV4-2, the J gene TRBJ2-3; D not resolved. Deletions cut 1 base from V and 5 bases from J, with 4 bases between. From germline, CDR1 is LGHNA and CDR2 YNFKEQ. The length of the CDR3 is 12 residues. The DNA of the CDR3 is TGTGCCAGCAGCCAAGCGAGAGATACGCAGTATTTT. Encoded protein: CASSQARDTQYF.

The table lists this clonotype with a few counts. The chain has TRBV5-6 and TRBJ2-1, with 10 nucleotides matching TRBD2. CDR1 SGHDT and CDR2 YYEEEE come from the germline V gene. V was clipped by 2 bases and J by 7 bases; unmatched bases: 6. The CDR3 runs 15 residues. The CDR3: CASSFPSGRRNEQFF. The CDR3 DNA reads as TGTGCCAGCAGCTTCCCTAGCGGGAGAAGGAATGAGCAGTTCTTC. Full variable domain (outside the CDR3, taken from reference TRBV5-6 and TRBJ2-1): DAGVTQSPTHLIKTRGQQVTLRCSPKSGHDTVSWYQQALGQGPQFIFQYYEEEERQRGNFPDRFSGHQFPNYSSELNVNALLLGDSALYLCASSFPSGRRNEQFFGPGTRLTVL.

This clonotype appeared many times. The V call is TRBV4-3, the J call TRBJ2-1, with D perhaps matching TRBD2 (6 bases). Germline CDR1 and CDR2: LGHNA and YSLEER. This CDR3 region has 14 residues. Trimming stripped 1 base from V and 9 bases from J, with 13 bases between. CDR3 sequence reads: CASSQVSSAGEQFF. The CDR3 DNA reads TGCGCCAGCAGCCAAGTTTCTAGCGCGGGTGAGCAGTTCTTC.

This clonotype has a handful of counts. V and J are TRBV3-1 and TRBJ2-1; tentative D call: TRBD1 (5 bases). The length of the CDR3 is 17 residues. V lost 1 base, J lost 9 bases, and 22 bases lay in between. Germline CDR1 and CDR2: LGHDT and YNNKEL (reference sequence). CDR3 nucleotides: TGTGCCAGCAGCCAAGCTAAAACGGCAGGGTCATGGGGTGAGCAGTTCTTC. Its protein is CASSQAKTAGSWGEQFF.

The gene calls are TRBV4-3 and TRBJ1-1; 8 positions match TRBD1. CDR3 size: 14 residues. The ends lost 4 bases at V and 6 bases at J; junction bases unmatched: 7. Germline CDR1 and CDR2: LGHNA and YSLEER. The CDR3 DNA reads TGCGCCAGCAGCCCTTCCACAGGGGGTCCTGAAGCTTTCTTT. Translated, it gives CASSPSTGGPEAFF.

This clonotype appeared a few times. This sequence joins TRBV30 and TRBJ1-1; tentative D call: TRBD1 (6 bases). The CDR3 has 13 residues. The germline V and J ends were trimmed by 5 bases and 2 bases, with 12 bases remaining between them. CDR1 GTSNPN and CDR2 SVGIG come from the germline V gene (reference sequence). CDR3 sequence: CAWAQGLNTEAFF. The DNA for the CDR3 is TGTGCCTGGGCACAGGGACTAAACACTGAAGCTTTCTTT.

This clonotype has at least ten counts. The chain recombines TRBV29-1 with TRBJ1-3, with D possibly being TRBD1 (5 bases). Trimming removed 2 bases from V and 4 bases from J, with 15 bases in between. Germline assignment: CDR1 SQVTM and CDR2 ANQGSEA. This CDR3 has 15 amino acids. CDR3 in amino acids: CSVEIWDQRGNTIYF. DNA of the CDR3: TGCAGCGTTGAAATCTGGGACCAAAGAGGAAACACCATATATTTT.

This clonotype was detected ten times or more. The rearrangement links TRBV24-1 to TRBJ2-1, with D hard to call. The CDR3 loop spans 14 amino acids. V lost 4 bases, J lost 10 bases, and 16 bases lay in between. Germline V gene data show CDR1 as KGHDR and CDR2 as SFDVKD. The CDR3 region is CATSDSRLPGEQFF. CDR3 DNA sequence: TGTGCCACCAGTGACTCCCGGTTACCCGGCGAGCAGTTCTTC.

J is TRBJ1-5 and V is TRBV6-5; the match to TRBD1 covers 9 bases. Trimming removed 0 bases from V and 10 bases from J; junction bases left unmatched: 4. The CDR3 consists of 14 residues. Germline CDR1 reads MNHEY; CDR2 reads SVGAGI. As DNA, the CDR3 is TGTGCCAGCAGTTACTCGACAGGGGGAATTCCCCAGCATTTT. Translation: CASSYSTGGIPQHF.

In its sample, this clonotype was seen many times. This chain joins TRBV12-3 or TRBV12-4 and TRBJ2-3; D is possibly TRBD1 (5 bases). V lost 8 bases and J lost 2, with 23 bases in between. CDR3 length: 17 residues. The CDR3, as DNA: TGTGCCAGCCTACCCCCAATGGGGCTAGTACACACAGATACGCAGTATTTT. This translates into CASLPPMGLVHTDTQYF.

A few counts support this clonotype. V is TRBV20-1 and J is TRBJ2-1; no reliable D call. The CDR3 is 14 residues long. Germline CDR1 reads DFQATT; CDR2 reads SNEGSKA (reference sequence). With 1 base removed from V and 7 bases from J, the gap between germline ends came to 14 bases. The CDR3 DNA is TGCAGTGCTAGAGGGACCGACCAGAGGAATGAGCAGTTCTTC. This codes for CSARGTDQRNEQFF.

The J gene is TRBJ1-1, the V gene TRBV27; no reliable D call. This CDR3 has 12 residues. Trimming removed 6 bases at V and 0 bases at J, with 5 bases between. The germline V gene encodes CDR1 MNHEY and CDR2 SMNVEV (reference sequence). The CDR3 is CASRGLNTEAFF. For the CDR3, the DNA is TGTGCCAGCAGGGGATTGAACACTGAAGCTTTCTTT.